Included here is one T cell receptor beta chain sequence, with context. This record belongs to a study of blood T cell repertoires in COVID-19. In the study overall: The analysed material was cDNA or gDNA that came from T cells, B-cell-depleted T cells, or PBMCs.

Clones were sequenced by immunoSEQ multiplex PCR, and TCRdb holds only the in-frame ones, with some missing. The sample includes about 320,000 clones, 88% of them seen just once. This CDR3 has 16 amino acids. The germline gives CDR1 KGHDR, CDR2 SFDVKD. V lost 2 bases, J lost 4 bases, and 3 bases stayed unmatched. Sequences were obtained from peripheral blood. This chain links TRBV24-1 with TRBJ2-1, with 11 bases that match TRBD2. The sequence came from a woman aged 25-40 years with COVID-19, enrolled during active disease. The CDR3 nucleotides are TGTGCCACCAGTGATTCTAGCGGGGGGCCGTACAATGAGCAGTTCTTC. Translated, it gives CATSDSSGGPYNEQFF.